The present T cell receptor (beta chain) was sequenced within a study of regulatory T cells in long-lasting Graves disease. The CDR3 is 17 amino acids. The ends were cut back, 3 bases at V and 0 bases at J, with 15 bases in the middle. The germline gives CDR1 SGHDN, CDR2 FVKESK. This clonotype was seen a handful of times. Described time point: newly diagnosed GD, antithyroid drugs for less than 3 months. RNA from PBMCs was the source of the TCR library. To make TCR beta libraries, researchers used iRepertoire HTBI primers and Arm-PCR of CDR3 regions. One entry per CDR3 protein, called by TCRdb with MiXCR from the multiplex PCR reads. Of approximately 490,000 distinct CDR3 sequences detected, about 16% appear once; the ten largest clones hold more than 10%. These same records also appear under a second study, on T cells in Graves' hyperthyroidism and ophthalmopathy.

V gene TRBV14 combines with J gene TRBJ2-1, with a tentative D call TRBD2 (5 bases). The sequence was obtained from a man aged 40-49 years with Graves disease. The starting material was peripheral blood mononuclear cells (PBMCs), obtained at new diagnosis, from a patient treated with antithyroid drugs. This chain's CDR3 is CASSQAPPAVSYNEQFF. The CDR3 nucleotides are TGTGCCAGCAGCCAGGCCCCCCCAGCGGTCTCCTACAATGAGCAGTTCTTC.